This T cell receptor (beta chain) comes out of a study of T cell repertoires in cytomegalovirus infection. Across the study: From public TCR beta signatures came an indication of both CMV infection and matching HLA type.

One entry per CDR3 protein results from TCRdb running MiXCR on the reads. This sample has hundreds of thousands of distinct CDR3 sequences, with just under 30% found just once. This clonotype appeared a single time. The target antigen is unknown. Trimming shortened V by 4 bases and J by 0 bases, and 13 bases separated the two germline ends. Per germline, CDR1 SGDLS and CDR2 YYNGEE. CDR3 length equals 15 residues. This TCR derives from a human donor in good health (CMV status not recorded). Some clones in this sample may be carry-over from other donors' samples. The chain uses TRBV9 and TRBJ1-2, with a possible D match to TRBD1 (5 bases). The material sequenced was cultured PBMCs, taken from culture after CMV antigen stimulation. CDR3 loop: CASSPRQRANYGYTF. In DNA, the CDR3 is TGTGCCAGCAGCCCCCGACAGAGAGCTAACTATGGCTACACCTTC.